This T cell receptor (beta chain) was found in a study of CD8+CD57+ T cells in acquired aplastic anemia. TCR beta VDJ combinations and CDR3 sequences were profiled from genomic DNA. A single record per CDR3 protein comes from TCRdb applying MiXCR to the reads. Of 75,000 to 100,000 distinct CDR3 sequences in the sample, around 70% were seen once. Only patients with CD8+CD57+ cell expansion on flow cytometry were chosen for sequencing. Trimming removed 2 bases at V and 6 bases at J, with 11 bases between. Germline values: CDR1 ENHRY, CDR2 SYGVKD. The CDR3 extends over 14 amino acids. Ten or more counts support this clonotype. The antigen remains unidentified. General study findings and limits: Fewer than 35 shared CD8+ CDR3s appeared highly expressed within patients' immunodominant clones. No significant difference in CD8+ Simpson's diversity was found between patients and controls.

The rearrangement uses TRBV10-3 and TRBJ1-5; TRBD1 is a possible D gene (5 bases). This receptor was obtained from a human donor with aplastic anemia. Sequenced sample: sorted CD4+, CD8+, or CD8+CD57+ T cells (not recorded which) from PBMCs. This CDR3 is CAISEGAPGQPQHF. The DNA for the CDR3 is TGTGCCATCAGTGAGGGGGCGCCCGGTCAGCCCCAGCATTTT.